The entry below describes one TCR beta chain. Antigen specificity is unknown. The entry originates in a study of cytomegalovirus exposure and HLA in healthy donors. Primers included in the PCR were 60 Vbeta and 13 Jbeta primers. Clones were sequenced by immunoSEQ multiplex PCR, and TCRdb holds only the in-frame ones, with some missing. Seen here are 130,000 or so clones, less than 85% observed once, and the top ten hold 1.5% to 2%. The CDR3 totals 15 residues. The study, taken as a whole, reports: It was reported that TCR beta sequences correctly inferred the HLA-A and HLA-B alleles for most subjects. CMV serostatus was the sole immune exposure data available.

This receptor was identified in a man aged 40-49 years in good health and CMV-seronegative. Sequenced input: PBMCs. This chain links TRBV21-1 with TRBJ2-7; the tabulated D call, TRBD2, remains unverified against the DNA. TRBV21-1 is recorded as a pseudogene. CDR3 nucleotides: TGTGCCAGCAGCAAAGAGAGGGAACCCTCCTACGAGCAGTACTTC. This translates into CASSKEREPSYEQYF.